A selection of T cell receptor beta chains follows, all from one sample in a study of blood T cells in healthy people across ages. TCRdb fed the 5' RACE reads into MiXCR, producing one record per CDR3 protein. The table shows around 800,000 distinct CDR3 sequences, with 40% to 65% occurring only once. The specimen was blood. Receptor source: a man older than 75 in good health. Each CDR3 is given with its conserved first and last residue. Each record gives: clone size, V gene, J gene, CDR3 length, D gene, CDR3 protein, CDR3 DNA. D genes are given only for firm matches. Clone size appears in some rows only: once, few, many, or a class for an expanded clone.

abundance: .
v_gene: TRBV29-1
j_gene: TRBJ2-3
len: 12
d_gene: .
CDR3aa: CSVGRAPDTQYF
CDR3nt: TGCAGCGTGGGCCGCGCACCAGATACGCAGTATTTT

abundance: many
v_gene: TRBV7-2
j_gene: TRBJ2-6
len: 16
d_gene: .
CDR3aa: CASSFSPRTGANVLTF
CDR3nt: TGTGCCAGCAGCTTTTCACCCAGGACGGGGGCCAACGTCCTGACTTTC

abundance: .
v_gene: TRBV12-3/TRBV12-4
j_gene: TRBJ2-1
len: 15
d_gene: TRBD2
CDR3aa: CASSLSGSAYNEQFF
CDR3nt: TGTGCCAGCAGCCTTAGCGGGAGTGCCTACAATGAGCAGTTCTTC

abundance: .
v_gene: TRBV11-2
j_gene: TRBJ1-4
len: 14
d_gene: .
CDR3aa: CASSSREAGEKLFF
CDR3nt: TGTGCCAGCAGCTCCCGTGAGGCTGGCGAAAAACTGTTTTTT

abundance: few
v_gene: TRBV7-9
j_gene: TRBJ2-7
len: 15
d_gene: .
CDR3aa: CASSLVTGQTYEQYF
CDR3nt: TGTGCCAGCAGCTTAGTGACCGGGCAGACCTACGAGCAGTACTTC

abundance: few
v_gene: TRBV7-2
j_gene: TRBJ2-7
len: 15
d_gene: .
CDR3aa: CASSSPGGNSYEQYF
CDR3nt: TGTGCCAGCAGCTCCCCAGGGGGGAACTCCTACGAGCAGTACTTC

abundance: .
v_gene: TRBV11-2
j_gene: TRBJ2-1
len: 15
d_gene: .
CDR3aa: CASSLRGDPYNEQFF
CDR3nt: TGTGCCAGCAGCTTACGCGGTGACCCCTACAATGAGCAGTTCTTC

abundance: .
v_gene: TRBV27
j_gene: TRBJ2-4
len: 17
d_gene: .
CDR3aa: CASSHIIGSVGSNIQYF
CDR3nt: TGTGCCAGCAGCCACATTATAGGATCAGTCGGGTCTAACATTCAGTACTTC

abundance: .
v_gene: TRBV18
j_gene: TRBJ1-5
len: 16
d_gene: TRBD1
CDR3aa: CASSPIPGTGDQGRHF
CDR3nt: TGTGCCAGCTCACCTATTCCCGGGACAGGCGATCAAGGTCGGCATTTT

abundance: .
v_gene: TRBV20-1
j_gene: TRBJ2-2
len: 16
d_gene: .
CDR3aa: CSARGNRAANTGELFF
CDR3nt: TGCAGTGCTAGAGGTAATAGAGCGGCGAACACCGGGGAGCTGTTTTTT

abundance: few
v_gene: TRBV11-1
j_gene: TRBJ2-1
len: 11
d_gene: .
CDR3aa: CASSVGRGQFF
CDR3nt: TGTGCCAGCAGCGTGGGGAGAGGGCAGTTCTTC

abundance: .
v_gene: TRBV7-9
j_gene: TRBJ1-5
len: 15
d_gene: .
CDR3aa: CASSPLSWRNQPQHF
CDR3nt: TGTGCCAGCAGCCCTTTATCCTGGAGAAATCAGCCCCAGCATTTT

abundance: few
v_gene: TRBV4-1
j_gene: TRBJ2-1
len: 16
d_gene: TRBD2
CDR3aa: CASSLRAGATHNEQFF
CDR3nt: TGCGCCAGCAGCCTCCGAGCGGGAGCGACCCACAATGAGCAGTTCTTC

abundance: .
v_gene: TRBV7-9
j_gene: TRBJ2-1
len: 13
d_gene: .
CDR3aa: CASSPNPGYEQFF
CDR3nt: TGTGCCAGCAGCCCAAACCCAGGCTATGAGCAGTTCTTC

abundance: .
v_gene: TRBV20-1
j_gene: TRBJ2-7
len: 13
d_gene: .
CDR3aa: CSASPVVGYEQYF
CDR3nt: TGCAGTGCCAGTCCCGTTGTGGGTTACGAGCAGTACTTC

abundance: few
v_gene: TRBV20-1
j_gene: TRBJ2-1
len: 12
d_gene: .
CDR3aa: CSGQSSGNEQFF
CDR3nt: TGCAGTGGGCAAAGTTCGGGGAATGAGCAGTTCTTC